This entry concerns a single TCR beta chain. This specimen belongs to a study of blood T cell repertoires in COVID-19. Looking at the study overall: The study drew acute and convalescent COVID-19 samples from the United States, Italy and Spain. T cells, B-cell-depleted T cells, or PBMCs provided the cDNA or gDNA that served as material.

Per the original methods: Estimates of nucleated cell counts were drawn from the amplification of reference gene primers. The assay was immunoSEQ multiplex PCR, and TCRdb's table has in-frame clones only and misses some. The DNA was the basis for D and trimming; V, J and clone size are from that table. The data show about 83,000 clones, more than 75% seen once. Losses at the gene ends were 3 bases for V and 3 bases for J; bases not matched to a gene: 8. The CDR3 has 16 amino acids. Germline V gene lookup returns CDR1 SGHRS and CDR2 YFSETQ. Sequences were obtained from peripheral blood. The clonotype originates from a man over 45 with active COVID-19. The chain recombines TRBV5-1 with TRBJ2-7, with 11 nucleotides matching TRBD1. The CDR3 protein is CASSSTGGTGGYEQYF. CDR3 coding DNA: TGCGCCAGCAGCTCCACTGGCGGGACAGGGGGCTACGAGCAGTACTTC.